This TCR beta chain was documented in a study of T cells in Graves' hyperthyroidism and ophthalmopathy. The study, taken as a whole, reports: Also found in blood were most expanded thyroid clonotypes above 0.001. The model predicted ophthalmopathy a median approximately 6 months before onset. In simple terms, a model built on 13 V-J features told ophthalmopathy apart from stable hyperthyroidism.

The CDR3 is 14 residues long. Germline lookup yields CDR1 ENHRY and CDR2 SYGVKD. V trimming: 0 bases; J trimming: 10 bases; junction bases outside the gene matches: 3. This clonotype was observed a few times. No antigen is known for it. Authors of the study amplified TCR beta CDR3 regions from RNA transcripts. The TCR CDR3 first-round RT-PCR relied on the HTBI primer set. One entry per CDR3 protein, called by TCRdb with MiXCR from the multiplex PCR reads. The sample consists of about 640,000 distinct CDR3 sequences, around 21% of them appearing once. Researchers barred patients who had uncontrolled infection, other autoimmune disease, pregnancy or lactation.

The J gene is TRBJ2-1, the V gene TRBV10-3; 10 nucleotides line up with TRBD2. Sequenced sample: blood. The sequence came from a man aged 25-45 years with Graves' ophthalmopathy. The CDR3 DNA is TGTGCCATCAGTGAGTCCGGGACTAGCGCCGAGCAGTTCTTC. Translation: CAISESGTSAEQFF.